Sequencing of this T cell receptor beta chain was carried out in a study of blood T cell repertoires in COVID-19. Researchers sorted participants into cohorts using their self-reported clinical history. Germline CDR1 MNHEY, CDR2 SVGAGI. V lost 8 bases and J lost 3; bases outside the gene matches: 7. The CDR3 has 14 amino acids. Sequencing was performed with immunoSEQ multiplex PCR; in TCRdb, only in-frame clones are kept and a portion is missing. This repertoire shows 250,000 to 350,000 clones, 80% to 90% found once; its top ten account for 4.3%. The sequencing sample was made of PBMCs or T cells enriched from blood (not recorded which). This receptor was identified in a young woman who had recovered from COVID-19. J is TRBJ1-2 and V is TRBV6-5; 9 bases line up with TRBD1. In DNA form, the CDR3 reads TGTGCCAGCCTGTTAACAGGGGGCGACTATGGCTACACCTTC. This encodes CASLLTGGDYGYTF.